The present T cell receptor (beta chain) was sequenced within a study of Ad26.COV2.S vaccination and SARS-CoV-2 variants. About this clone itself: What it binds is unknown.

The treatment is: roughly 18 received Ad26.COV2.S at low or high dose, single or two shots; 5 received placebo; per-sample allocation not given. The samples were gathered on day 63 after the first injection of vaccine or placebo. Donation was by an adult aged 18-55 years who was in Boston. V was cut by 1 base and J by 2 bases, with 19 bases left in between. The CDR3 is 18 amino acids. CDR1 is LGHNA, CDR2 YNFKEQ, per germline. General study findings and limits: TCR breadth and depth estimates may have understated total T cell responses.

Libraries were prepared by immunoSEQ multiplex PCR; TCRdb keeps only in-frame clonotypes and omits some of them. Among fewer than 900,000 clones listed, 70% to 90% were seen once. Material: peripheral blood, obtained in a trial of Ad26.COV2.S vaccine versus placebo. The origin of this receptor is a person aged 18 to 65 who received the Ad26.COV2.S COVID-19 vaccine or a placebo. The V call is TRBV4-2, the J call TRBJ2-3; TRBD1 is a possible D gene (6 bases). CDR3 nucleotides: TGTGCCAGCAGCCAAGGATGGGCCGCAGGGGTCAACACAGATACGCAGTATTTT. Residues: CASSQGWAAGVNTDTQYF.